Presented here are 2 T cell receptor beta chains from one specimen sequenced in a study of T-cell reconstitution after alpha-beta-depleted transplantation in children. Unique molecular identifiers were incorporated into the prepared TCRbeta library. TCRdb re-called the PCR reads through MiXCR, storing one row per CDR3 protein. The sample lists 450,000 to 600,000 distinct CDR3 sequences, around a third seen once, with roughly 2.5% in the top ten. Sequencing used PBMCs from the stem cell graft donor, obtained from the stem cell graft. These receptors were collected from a human donor who donated a stem cell graft to a child with aplastic anemia.

This clonotype was detected a few times. The gene calls are TRBV7-2 and TRBJ2-1, with 9 bases matching TRBD2. Germline V gives CDR1 SGHTA, CDR2 FQGNSA. This CDR3 contains 22 residues. Trimming took 5 bases from V and 1 from J; bases not matched to a gene: 24. For the CDR3, the DNA is TGTGCCAGCAGCGCTCGACTAGCGGCACTTTCCCTACGCGGGGGATCCTACAATGAGCAGTTCTTC. This codes for CASSARLAALSLRGGSYNEQFF.

This clonotype was seen just once. CDR3 residues: CSASDRSKYTEAFF. CDR3 nucleotides: TGCAGTGCTAGTGACAGGAGTAAGTACACTGAAGCTTTCTTT. The gene calls are TRBV20-1 and TRBJ1-1, with D possibly matching TRBD1 (6 bases). The CDR3 extends over 14 amino acids. CDR1 and CDR2 from the germline V gene are DFQATT and SNEGSKA (reference sequence). The V and J ends lost 3 bases and 3 bases respectively, with 14 bases between them.